One and the same sample provided the 27 T cell receptor beta chains below, sequenced in a study of blood T cell repertoires in COVID-19. TCRdb's table, derived via immunoSEQ multiplex PCR, lists solely in-frame clones and lacks some. Among hundreds of thousands of clones listed, roughly 85% were seen once. Sequenced: peripheral blood. All receptors derive from a woman aged 40-49 years with active or convalescent COVID-19.

V is TRBV5-1 and J is TRBJ1-2; D is uncertain. This CDR3 comprises 14 residues. Germline assignment: CDR1 SGHRS and CDR2 YFSETQ. Between the trimmed V and J ends, which lost 0 bases and 2 bases, there was a span of 8 bases. CDR3 sequence reads: CASSLGTGNYGYTF. CDR3 in DNA: TGCGCCAGCAGCTTGGGGACGGGAAACTATGGCTACACCTTC.

J is TRBJ2-2 and V is TRBV24-1; the match to TRBD2 covers 10 bases. Trimming at V came to 3 bases and at J to 1 base, leaving 4 bases not matched to a gene. The CDR3 loop spans 17 amino acids. The germline V gene encodes CDR1 KGHDR and CDR2 SFDVKD. CDR3 sequence: CATSDERTSGNTGELFF. The CDR3 DNA follows: TGTGCCACCAGTGATGAAAGGACTAGCGGGAACACCGGGGAGCTGTTTTTT.

The CDR3 region has the DNA TGTGCCAGCAGCTCCCGGACAGGGGCCAATCAGCCCCAGCATTTT. Protein product: CASSSRTGANQPQHF. The chain links TRBV2 to TRBJ1-5, with 9 bases identical to TRBD1. The germline V gene encodes CDR1 SNHLY and CDR2 FYNNEI. The CDR3 contains 15 residues. The ends lost 6 bases at V and 3 bases at J; junction bases unmatched: 6.

The table lists this clone with a few counts. The chain has TRBV27 and TRBJ1-5; the match to TRBD1 covers 7 bases. CDR3 length equals 14 residues. Trimming removed 7 bases from V and 5 bases from J; junction bases left unmatched: 8. Germline loops: CDR1 MNHEY, CDR2 SMNVEV (reference sequence). Written as DNA, the CDR3 is TGTGCCAGCACCTCAGGGGGGCCAGATCAGCCCCAGCATTTT. Translation: CASTSGGPDQPQHF.

The chain is built from TRBV4-3 and TRBJ1-4, with 8 nucleotides matching TRBD1. Per germline, CDR1 LGHNA and CDR2 YSLEER. Unmatched junction bases numbered 12, after V lost 4 bases and J lost 5 bases. CDR3 size: 17 residues. CDR3 sequence reads: CASSLGQGLNRNEKLFF. Written as DNA, the CDR3 is TGCGCCAGCAGCCTAGGACAGGGCCTAAATCGGAATGAAAAACTGTTTTTT.

The rearrangement links TRBV10-3 to TRBJ1-2; 8 bases are a match to TRBD1. Germline V gives CDR1 ENHRY, CDR2 SYGVKD. The junction had 7 bases not matched to a gene; V was cut back by 0 bases and J by 4 bases. The CDR3 is 16 residues long. The CDR3 region has the DNA TGTGCCATCAGTGAGTCTCCTGTACAGGGGGGCTATGGCTACACCTTC. Amino acid sequence: CAISESPVQGGYGYTF.

V gene TRBV30 combines with J gene TRBJ1-2; D uncertain. Trimming cost V 2 bases and J 1 base, with 5 bases left between them. Germline V CDR1 and CDR2: GTSNPN, SVGIG (reference sequence). The CDR3 is 12 residues long. This chain's CDR3 is CAWSRDNYGYTF. The CDR3 nucleotides are TGTGCCTGGAGTAGAGATAACTATGGCTACACCTTC.

The chain has TRBV10-1 and TRBJ1-2, with D uncertain. CDR1 is WNHNN, CDR2 SYGVQD, per germline (reference sequence). Trimming cost V 6 bases and J 3 bases, with 20 bases left between them. The CDR3 extends over 16 amino acids. CDR3 amino acids: CASRPLDCNGDYGYTF. The CDR3 coding sequence is TGCGCCAGCAGACCGTTAGACTGCAACGGGGACTATGGCTACACCTTC.

This sequence joins TRBV4-3 and TRBJ2-5, with 10 bases fitting TRBD1. Germline CDR1 is LGHNA and CDR2 is YSLEER. This CDR3 is built from 16 residues. Germline trimming cut 3 bases from V and 5 bases from J; bases unmatched to any gene: 9. In DNA, the CDR3 is TGCGCCAGCAGCCAGAGACAGGGGGCCCAGTCGGAGACCCAGTACTTC. Its translation: CASSQRQGAQSETQYF.

This clone was observed a single time. The chain links TRBV5-4 to TRBJ1-2; perhaps TRBD1 as D (5 bases). V lost 6 bases and J lost 5, with 17 bases in between. Germline V lookup: CDR1 SGHNT, CDR2 YYREEE (reference sequence). The CDR3 runs to 14 residues. The CDR3 DNA follows: TGTGCCAGCATCCCCGCTCCCCAGGGTTATGGCTACACCTTC. It yields the protein CASIPAPQGYGYTF.

As regards this clone: Compared with germline, one end of the junction differs, possibly owing to a read error. J is TRBJ1-6 and V is TRBV15; no clear D. CDR1 is LNHNV, CDR2 YYDKDF, per germline (reference sequence). The CDR3 has 15 amino acids. CDR3 residues: CATSRDLSTISTLHF. The CDR3 DNA is TGTGCCACCAGCAGAGATCTCAGTACGATTTCAACCCTCCACTTT.

This CDR3 is CASSQDFQAGNTIYF. DNA for the CDR3: TGTGCCAGCAGCCAAGATTTTCAGGCGGGAAACACCATATATTTT. V and J are TRBV4-2 and TRBJ1-3, with D unresolved. Germline V gives CDR1 LGHNA, CDR2 YNFKEQ. The CDR3 covers 15 residues. Deletions cut 0 bases from V and 4 bases from J, with 10 bases between.

To note about this clone: This same CDR3 is encoded by further DNA sequences in the sample. The chain couples TRBV20-1 to TRBJ1-1; possibly TRBD1 for D (5 bases). V was trimmed by 3 bases and J by 5 bases, leaving 7 bases between them. The germline gives CDR1 DFQATT, CDR2 SNEGSKA (reference sequence). This CDR3 has 11 residues. The DNA of the CDR3 is TGCAGTGCTAGCAGGGAAACTGAAGCTTTCTTT. Translation: CSASRETEAFF.

This clone was counted once. The V and J genes are TRBV12-3 or TRBV12-4 and TRBJ2-3, with no clear D. Trimming removed 3 bases from V and 9 bases from J, with 7 bases in between. The CDR3 is 11 residues long. The CDR3 sequence: CASSLAGTQYF. CDR3 nucleotide sequence: TGTGCCAGCAGTTTGGCCGGGACGCAGTATTTT.

Of note for this clone: This same CDR3 is encoded by further DNA sequences in the sample. The chain employs TRBV15 and TRBJ2-7; 9 nucleotides match TRBD1. CDR3 length equals 14 residues. The J segment lost 2 bases and the V segment lost 3 bases, leaving 2 bases of the junction unmatched. CDR1 and CDR2 from the germline V gene are LNHNV and YYDKDF (reference sequence). DNA of the CDR3: TGTGCCACCAGCAGGGACAGGGGTCCCTACGAGCAGTACTTC. Amino acid sequence: CATSRDRGPYEQYF.

The rearrangement uses TRBV18 and TRBJ2-3; D gene unclear. The CDR3 totals 13 residues. The germline V gene has CDR1 KGHSH and CDR2 LQKENI. V dropped 6 bases and J dropped 10 bases, with 17 bases sitting between them. CDR3 sequence reads: CASSPRSEAAQYF. Written as DNA, the CDR3 is TGTGCCAGCTCGCCCCGGAGTGAGGCGGCGCAGTATTTT. Drawing the rest from reference TRBV18 and TRBJ2-3, the complete variable domain is NAGVMQNPRHLVRRRGQEARLRCSPMKGHSHVYWYRQLPEEGLKFMVYLQKENIIDESGMPKERFSAEFPKEGPSILRIQQVVRGDSAAYFCASSPRSEAAQYFGPGTRLTVL.

V and J are TRBV5-5 and TRBJ1-3; D not resolved. Germline V lookup: CDR1 SGHKS, CDR2 YYEKEE (reference sequence). The CDR3 is 14 amino acids. The germline V and J ends were trimmed by 3 bases and 0 bases, with 7 bases remaining between them. The CDR3 protein is CASSSYGSGNTIYF. The CDR3 bases are TGTGCCAGCAGCTCTTACGGCTCTGGAAACACCATATATTTT.

The rearrangement uses TRBV5-1 and TRBJ1-6; 10 bases are a match to TRBD1. This CDR3 has 16 amino acids. J was trimmed by 9 bases and V by 0 bases; bases with no gene match: 6. Germline V gene lookup returns CDR1 SGHRS and CDR2 YFSETQ. CDR3 nucleotide sequence: TGCGCCAGCAGCTTGGATACGGGACAGGGGACTTCACCCCTCCACTTT. Translated, it gives CASSLDTGQGTSPLHF.

Only one count was recorded for this clone. The CDR3 spells CAWSEIRTGGGNTIYF. CDR3 nucleotide sequence: TGTGCCTGGAGCGAAATAAGAACAGGGGGAGGAAACACCATATATTTT. This chain joins TRBV30 and TRBJ1-3; 8 bases are a match to TRBD1. V lost 3 bases to trimming and J lost 4 bases; unmatched junction nucleotides: 11. In germline, CDR1 is GTSNPN, CDR2 SVGIG (reference sequence). CDR3 length: 16 residues.

V and J are TRBV3-1 (or the pseudogene TRBV3-2) and TRBJ1-1, with TRBD1 matching over 7 bases. Looked up from germline, CDR1 is LGHDT and CDR2 is YNNKEL (reference sequence). The CDR3 has 14 residues. V shed 2 bases, J shed 6 bases, and the junction held 6 bases outside the gene matches. This chain's CDR3 is CASSQTGEGAEAFF. The CDR3 nucleotides are TGTGCCAGCAGCCAAACAGGGGAAGGCGCTGAAGCTTTCTTT.

This chain links TRBV9 with TRBJ2-1, with 14 bases matching TRBD2. The CDR3 is made up of 17 amino acids. With V trimmed by 0 bases and J by 9 bases, 8 bases remained unmatched. The germline CDR1 and CDR2 sequences are SGDLS and YYNGEE. The CDR3 DNA is TGTGCCAGCAGCGTAGCTATGGGACTAGCGGGGGTAAGTGAGCAGTTCTTC. It translates to CASSVAMGLAGVSEQFF.

This clone showed up just a few times. The chain has TRBV4-3 and TRBJ1-4; D possibly corresponds to TRBD1 (6 bases). Germline V gene data show CDR1 as LGHNA and CDR2 as YSLEER. V dropped 5 bases and J dropped 7 bases, with 14 bases sitting between them. The CDR3 has 14 residues. This CDR3 reads CASSTNRATEKLFF. CDR3 DNA sequence: TGCGCCAGCAGCACTAACAGGGCAACTGAAAAACTGTTTTTT.

This clone appeared a few times. The rearrangement uses TRBV11-3 and TRBJ1-6; D is perhaps TRBD1 (6 bases). Germline CDR1 and CDR2: SGHNT and YENEEA. The CDR3 runs to 14 residues. Trimming left V 2 bases short and J 9 bases short, with 11 bases between. The CDR3 sequence is CASSLRTDISPLHF. Here the CDR3 DNA reads TGTGCCAGCAGCTTAAGGACAGACATTTCACCCCTCCACTTT.

The V and J genes are TRBV10-1 and TRBJ1-2; D perhaps matches TRBD1 (5 bases). The CDR3 has 13 residues. The germline CDR1 and CDR2 sequences are WNHNN and SYGVQD (reference sequence). With 3 bases removed from V and 2 bases from J, the gap between germline ends came to 7 bases. The CDR3 coding sequence is TGCGCCAGCAGTGAAGACAGCAACTATGGCTACACCTTC. This gives the protein CASSEDSNYGYTF.

The chain couples TRBV24-1 to TRBJ2-5; D is unclear. Trimming cost V 7 bases and J 2 bases, with 16 bases left between them. CDR3 length: 15 amino acids. Germline lookup yields CDR1 KGHDR and CDR2 SFDVKD. The CDR3 sequence is CATSDSPPEQETQYF. The CDR3 DNA reads TGTGCCACCAGCGATAGCCCACCGGAGCAAGAGACCCAGTACTTC.

This chain uses TRBV11-2 with TRBJ1-2; 7 bases are a match to TRBD1. This CDR3 spans 12 amino acids. The J segment lost 4 bases and the V segment lost 7 bases, leaving 3 bases of the junction unmatched. Germline CDR1 and CDR2: SGHAT and FQNNGV. As DNA, the CDR3 is TGTGCCAGCACTTACAGGGGCTATGGCTACACCTTC. This codes for CASTYRGYGYTF.

The CDR3 protein is CASGLDEYEQYF. CDR3 DNA: TGTGCTAGTGGTTTGGACGAGTACGAGCAGTACTTC. The gene calls are TRBV12-5 and TRBJ2-7, with D hard to call. Germline V CDR1 and CDR2: LGHNT, FRNRAP. V was trimmed by 1 base and J by 4 bases, leaving 5 bases between them. This CDR3 spans 12 amino acids.